This TCR beta chain was identified in a study of CD8 T cells in Susac syndrome. Germline V gene lookup returns CDR1 GTSNPN and CDR2 SVGIG (reference sequence). J gave up 6 bases and V 7 bases, and 7 bases lay outside the gene matches. This CDR3 is 12 amino acids long. Sequencing of TCR beta was performed on blood CD8+ T cells and on blood CD4+ T cells. Reverse transcription of roughly 0.5 to 1 ug RNA was carried out with random hexamers. TCRdb redid the calling of the immunoSEQ multiplex PCR reads with MiXCR, one entry per CDR3 protein. The sample lists 160,000 or so distinct CDR3 sequences; around 93% were seen once.

The chain joins TRBV30 to TRBJ1-2, with 8 bases fitting TRBD1. The receptor's source is a human donor in good health. Sample: CD4+ T cells from PBMCs. As DNA, the CDR3 is TGTGCCTTAAAACAGGGGGTCGATGGCTACACCTTC. Translated: CALKQGVDGYTF.